Listed here are 18 T cell receptor beta chains from one sample, sequenced in a study of beta chain features in type 1 diabetes. The study's findings and limits: Patients with Type 1 diabetes showed moderately but significantly shorter TCRB CDR3s in all four CD4+ subsets.

As every portion of the isolated RNA was reverse transcribed, the sequencing read expressed TCRB transcripts. Sequencing used immunoSEQ multiplex PCR; TCRdb keeps in-frame clones, though not all of them. The table has roughly 240,000 clones, about 24% seen once; the top ten hold 0.012%. Antigens of these TCRs are unknown. The specimen was naive CD4+ T cells from blood. The receptors derive from a woman aged 25 to 45 with type 1 diabetes.

The chain uses TRBV7-9 and TRBJ2-3; 12 nucleotides line up with TRBD2. In germline, CDR1 is SEHNR, CDR2 FQNEAQ (reference sequence). The CDR3 is 15 residues long. V lost 7 bases, J lost 1 base, and 3 bases stayed unmatched. CDR3 protein: CASNRLAGGTDTQYF. In DNA, the CDR3 is TGTGCCAGCAACCGACTAGCGGGAGGCACAGATACGCAGTATTTT.

This clone was observed a handful of times. V usage is TRBV10-3 and J usage is TRBJ1-1, with 11 nucleotides matching TRBD1. The germline CDR1 and CDR2 sequences are ENHRY and SYGVKD. J was trimmed by 2 bases and V by 6 bases; bases with no gene match: 5. The CDR3 loop spans 15 amino acids. CDR3 nucleotide sequence: TGTGCCATCAGGAGGACAGGGGGCTCCAACACTGAAGCTTTCTTT. Protein sequence: CAIRRTGGSNTEAFF.

The chain combines TRBV18 with TRBJ1-1, with a possible D match to TRBD1 (6 bases). V gave up 0 bases and J gave up 2 bases, with 13 bases separating them. In germline, CDR1 is KGHSH, CDR2 LQKENI. The CDR3 totals 16 residues. The CDR3 spells CASSPPMGASNTEAFF. The CDR3 nucleotides are TGTGCCAGCTCACCACCGATGGGGGCCTCAAACACTGAAGCTTTCTTT.

In this sample, this clone turned up a few times. V is TRBV7-9 and J is TRBJ2-3; 7 bases align to TRBD2. With 5 bases clipped from V and 1 base from J, the junction kept 9 bases outside the gene matches. Per germline, CDR1 SEHNR and CDR2 FQNEAQ (reference sequence). There are 16 residues in the CDR3. The CDR3 nucleotides read TGTGCCAGCAGCGGGACGTCGGGGGGAGGCACAGATACGCAGTATTTT. It translates to CASSGTSGGGTDTQYF.

V is TRBV29-1 and J is TRBJ2-2, with 10 positions matching TRBD2. The CDR3 is made up of 14 amino acids. V was pared by 2 bases and J by 6 bases, with 3 bases of the junction left unmatched. CDR1 is SQVTM, CDR2 ANQGSEA, per germline. The CDR3 protein is CSVEPSGRPGELFF. CDR3 DNA: TGCAGCGTTGAACCTAGCGGGAGACCCGGGGAGCTGTTTTTT.

V usage is TRBV19 and J usage is TRBJ2-7, with D possibly TRBD2 on 6 matching bases. Germline loops: CDR1 LNHDA, CDR2 SQIVND (reference sequence). The ends were cut back, 3 bases at V and 5 bases at J, with 14 bases in the middle. This CDR3 is 14 amino acids long. The CDR3 sequence: CASSMRAREHEQYF. CDR3 DNA: TGTGCCAGTAGTATGAGGGCACGGGAGCACGAGCAGTACTTC.

V is TRBV5-1 and J is TRBJ2-3; 11 bases are shared with TRBD2. Unmatched junction bases numbered 7, after V lost 3 bases and J lost 4 bases. This CDR3 comprises 16 residues. Germline V gives CDR1 SGHRS, CDR2 YFSETQ. CDR3 nucleotide sequence: TGCGCCAGCAGCTGGCCACTAGCGGGAGAGTCAGATACGCAGTATTTT. The encoded protein is CASSWPLAGESDTQYF.

The chain combines TRBV20-1 with TRBJ2-5, with TRBD2 matching 10 bases. Trimming removed 8 bases from V and 5 bases from J; junction bases left unmatched: 2. The CDR3 is made up of 11 amino acids. Germline CDR1 and CDR2: DFQATT and SNEGSKA (reference sequence). CDR3 sequence: CSMGLAETQYF. CDR3 nucleotides: TGCAGTATGGGACTAGCGGAGACCCAGTACTTC.

The chain employs TRBV5-4 and TRBJ1-2; 9 positions agree with TRBD1. V lost 4 bases and J lost 10; bases outside the gene matches: 11. This CDR3 is built from 14 residues. The germline V gene has CDR1 SGHNT and CDR2 YYREEE (reference sequence). DNA for the CDR3: TGTGCCAGCAGCGGGGAGCCGGGACAGGGAGTCTACACCTTC. It codes for CASSGEPGQGVYTF. The full variable domain, completed using reference TRBV5-4 and TRBJ1-2, is ETGVTQSPTHLIKTRGQQVTLRCSSQSGHNTVSWYQQALGQGPQFIFQYYREEENGRGNFPPRFSGLQFPNYSSELNVNALELDDSALYLCASSGEPGQGVYTFGSGTRLTVV.

A few counts support this clone. The chain is built from TRBV12-5 and TRBJ2-1; 8 bases map to TRBD1. The trim removed 6 bases at V and 9 bases at J, leaving 4 bases unmatched. In germline, CDR1 is LGHNT, CDR2 FRNRAP. This CDR3 spans 12 amino acids. The CDR3 region has the DNA TGTGCTAGTGGCCGGACAGGGACTGAGCAGTTCTTC. Its protein product is CASGRTGTEQFF. Combining the CDR3 with reference TRBV12-5 and TRBJ2-1 gives the whole variable domain DARVTQTPRHKVTEMGQEVTMRCQPILGHNTVFWYRQTMMQGLELLAYFRNRAPLDDSGMPKDRFSAEMPDATLATLKIQPSEPRDSAVYFCASGRTGTEQFFGPGTRLTVL.

This clone turned up a few times. The CDR3, as DNA: TGTGCCTGGAGTTCAGGGGGCGGGAGAGAATCGACTTTCTTT. This gives the protein CAWSSGGGRESTFF. The chain has TRBV30 and TRBJ1-1; 8 bases line up with TRBD1. Germline trimming cut 2 bases from V and 12 bases from J; bases unmatched to any gene: 14. The CDR3 length is 14 residues. Germline assignment: CDR1 GTSNPN and CDR2 SVGIG (reference sequence).

This chain joins TRBV2 and TRBJ1-1; D remains unclear. This CDR3 has 13 amino acids. CDR1 and CDR2 from the germline V gene are SNHLY and FYNNEI. Between the trimmed V and J ends, which lost 7 bases and 1 base, there was a span of 10 bases. The CDR3 loop is CASTQTPNTEAFF. DNA of the CDR3: TGTGCCAGCACCCAGACACCGAACACTGAAGCTTTCTTT.

This clone was counted between two and nine times. V gene TRBV18 combines with J gene TRBJ2-6; D unresolved. Between the trimmed V and J ends, which lost 6 bases and 0 bases, there was a span of 3 bases. CDR1 and CDR2 (germline): KGHSH, LQKENI. CDR3 length equals 13 residues. CDR3: CASSNSGANVLTF. CDR3 DNA sequence: TGTGCCAGCTCCAACTCTGGGGCCAACGTCCTGACTTTC.

The chain carries TRBV30 and TRBJ2-1; possibly TRBD2 for D (6 bases). Germline CDR1 and CDR2: GTSNPN and SVGIG (reference sequence). The V and J ends lost 3 bases and 2 bases respectively, with 11 bases between them. This CDR3 region has 14 residues. CDR3 residues: CAWSSGGAYNEQFF. CDR3 bases: TGTGCCTGGAGCTCAGGCGGGGCCTACAATGAGCAGTTCTTC.

In this sample, this clone turned up a few times. The chain is built from TRBV4-1 and TRBJ2-3; D might be TRBD2 (5 bases). Trimming took 3 bases from V and 6 from J, leaving 28 bases between them. This CDR3 is built from 19 residues. Per the germline V gene, CDR1 is MGHRA and CDR2 is YSYEKL. The CDR3 nucleotides are TGCGCCAGCAGCCAGCTACTATTACTACCGACTGAGGAGGCGGATACGCAGTATTTT. Translating it yields CASSQLLLLPTEEADTQYF.

The gene calls are TRBV19 and TRBJ1-5; D possibly corresponds to TRBD1 (5 bases). The V gene's germline CDR1 is LNHDA and CDR2 SQIVND (reference sequence). The CDR3 contains 15 residues. V lost 5 bases and J 5 bases, leaving 16 bases between the germline ends. CDR3 region: CASSYRPRRDQPQHF. The CDR3 region has the DNA TGTGCCAGTAGTTACAGGCCCCGGAGAGATCAGCCCCAGCATTTT.

This clone came up a few times. This chain joins TRBV9 and TRBJ2-6; D possibly corresponds to TRBD2 (7 bases). The CDR3 has 19 residues. Per the germline V gene, CDR1 is SGDLS and CDR2 is YYNGEE. V was trimmed by 3 bases and J by 0 bases, leaving 19 bases between them. The CDR3: CASSGVGGGFSSGANVLTF. The CDR3 region has the DNA TGTGCCAGCAGCGGCGTAGGGGGGGGCTTTAGCTCTGGGGCCAACGTCCTGACTTTC.

This clone showed up just once. The CDR3 DNA reads as TGTGCCAGCCTACCTACCACGACAGGGCAAGGCTACACCTTC. As protein: CASLPTTTGQGYTF. The V gene is TRBV2, the J gene TRBJ1-2; TRBD1 aligns across 7 bases. V lost 8 bases and J lost 8; bases outside the gene matches: 14. CDR1 is SNHLY, CDR2 FYNNEI, per germline. The CDR3 is 14 residues long.